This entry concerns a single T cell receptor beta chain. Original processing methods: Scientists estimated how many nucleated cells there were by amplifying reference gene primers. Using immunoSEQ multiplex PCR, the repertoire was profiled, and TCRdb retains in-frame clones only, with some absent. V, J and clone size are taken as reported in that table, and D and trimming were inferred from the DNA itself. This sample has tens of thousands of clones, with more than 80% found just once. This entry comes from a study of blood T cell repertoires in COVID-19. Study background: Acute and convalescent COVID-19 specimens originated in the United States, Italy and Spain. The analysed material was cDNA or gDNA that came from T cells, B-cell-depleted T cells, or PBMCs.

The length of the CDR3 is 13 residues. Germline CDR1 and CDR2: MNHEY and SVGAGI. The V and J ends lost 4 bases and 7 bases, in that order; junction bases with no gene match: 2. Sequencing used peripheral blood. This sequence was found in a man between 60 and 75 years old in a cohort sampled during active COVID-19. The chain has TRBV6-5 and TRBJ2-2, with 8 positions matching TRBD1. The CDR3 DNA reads TGTGCCAGCAGTTCAACAGGGGGCGGGGAGCTGTTTTTT. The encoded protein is CASSSTGGGELFF.